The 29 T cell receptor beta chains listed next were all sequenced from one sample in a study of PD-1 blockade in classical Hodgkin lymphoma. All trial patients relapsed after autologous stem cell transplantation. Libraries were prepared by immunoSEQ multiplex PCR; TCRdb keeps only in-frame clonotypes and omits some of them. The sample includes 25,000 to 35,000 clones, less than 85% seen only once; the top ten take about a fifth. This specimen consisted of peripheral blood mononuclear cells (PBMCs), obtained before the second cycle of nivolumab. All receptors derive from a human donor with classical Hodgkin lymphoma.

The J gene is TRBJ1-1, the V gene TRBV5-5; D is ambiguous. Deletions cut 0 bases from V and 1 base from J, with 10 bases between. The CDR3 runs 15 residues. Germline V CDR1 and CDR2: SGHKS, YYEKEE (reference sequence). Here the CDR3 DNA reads TGTGCCAGCAGCTTGGAACCTTACCCGAACACTGAAGCTTTCTTT. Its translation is CASSLEPYPNTEAFF.

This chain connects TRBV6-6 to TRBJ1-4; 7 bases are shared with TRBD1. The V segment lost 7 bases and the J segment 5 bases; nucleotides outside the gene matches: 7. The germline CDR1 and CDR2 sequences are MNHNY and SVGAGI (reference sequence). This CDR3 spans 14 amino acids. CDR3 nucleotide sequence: TGTGCCAGCATGGGAGGAGGGGGCAATGAAAAACTGTTTTTT. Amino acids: CASMGGGGNEKLFF.

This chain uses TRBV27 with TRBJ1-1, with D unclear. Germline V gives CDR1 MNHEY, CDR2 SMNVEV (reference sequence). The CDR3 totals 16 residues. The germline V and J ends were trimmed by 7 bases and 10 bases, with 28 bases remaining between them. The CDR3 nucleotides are TGTGCCAGCACCCTGAAACGGGCCGGAGGCTTGCGGGGAGCTTTCTTT. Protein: CASTLKRAGGLRGAFF.

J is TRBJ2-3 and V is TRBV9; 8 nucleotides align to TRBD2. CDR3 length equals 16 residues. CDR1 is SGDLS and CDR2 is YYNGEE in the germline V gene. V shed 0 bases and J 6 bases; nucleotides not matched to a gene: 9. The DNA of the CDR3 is TGTGCCAGCAGCGTAGCCCCACTAGCGGTGGCGGATACGCAGTATTTT. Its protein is CASSVAPLAVADTQYF.

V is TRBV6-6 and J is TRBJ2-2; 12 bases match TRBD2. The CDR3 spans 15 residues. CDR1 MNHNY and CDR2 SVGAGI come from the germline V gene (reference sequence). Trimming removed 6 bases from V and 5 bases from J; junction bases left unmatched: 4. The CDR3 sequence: CASSLAGGITGELFF. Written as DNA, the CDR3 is TGTGCCAGCAGCCTAGCGGGAGGGATTACCGGGGAGCTGTTTTTT.

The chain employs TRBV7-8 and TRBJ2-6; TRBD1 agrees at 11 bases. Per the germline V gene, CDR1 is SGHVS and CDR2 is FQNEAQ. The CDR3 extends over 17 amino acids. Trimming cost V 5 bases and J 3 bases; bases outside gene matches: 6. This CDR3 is CASSLGTGGFGANVLTF. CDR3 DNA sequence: TGTGCCAGCAGCCTCGGGACAGGGGGATTTGGGGCCAACGTCCTGACTTTC.

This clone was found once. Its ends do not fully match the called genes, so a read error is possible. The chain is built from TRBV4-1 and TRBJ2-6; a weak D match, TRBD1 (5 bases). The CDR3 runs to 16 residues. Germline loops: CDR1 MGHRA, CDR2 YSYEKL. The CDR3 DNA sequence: TGCGCCAGCAGCCGAGACGCGTGGTCTGGGGCCAACGTCCTGGCTTTC. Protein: CASSRDAWSGANVLAF.

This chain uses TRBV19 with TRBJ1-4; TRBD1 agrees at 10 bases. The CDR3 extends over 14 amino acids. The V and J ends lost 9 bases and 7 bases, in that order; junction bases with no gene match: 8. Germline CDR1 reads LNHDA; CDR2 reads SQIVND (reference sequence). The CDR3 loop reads CASKARDRGEKLFF. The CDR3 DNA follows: TGTGCCAGCAAAGCCCGGGACAGGGGTGAAAAACTGTTTTTT.

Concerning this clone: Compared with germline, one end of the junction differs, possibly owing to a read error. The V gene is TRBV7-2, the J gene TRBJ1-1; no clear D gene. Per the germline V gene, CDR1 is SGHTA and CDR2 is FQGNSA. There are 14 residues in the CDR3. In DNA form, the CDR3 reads TGTGCCAGCAGCACCACTTCGAGGAACGCTGAAGCTTTCTTT. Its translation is CASSTTSRNAEAFF. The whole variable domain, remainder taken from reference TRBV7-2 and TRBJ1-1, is GAGVSQSPSNKVTEKGKDVELRCDPISGHTALYWYRQSLGQGLEFLIYFQGNSAPDKSGLPSDRFSAERTGGSVSTLTIQRTQQEDSAVYLCASSTTSRNAEAFFGQGTRLTVV.

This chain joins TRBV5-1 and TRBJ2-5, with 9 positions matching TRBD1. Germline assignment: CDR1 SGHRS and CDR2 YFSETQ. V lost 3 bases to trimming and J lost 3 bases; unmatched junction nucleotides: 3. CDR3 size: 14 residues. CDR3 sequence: CASSSGTGKETQYF. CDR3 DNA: TGCGCCAGCAGCTCCGGGACAGGGAAAGAGACCCAGTACTTC.

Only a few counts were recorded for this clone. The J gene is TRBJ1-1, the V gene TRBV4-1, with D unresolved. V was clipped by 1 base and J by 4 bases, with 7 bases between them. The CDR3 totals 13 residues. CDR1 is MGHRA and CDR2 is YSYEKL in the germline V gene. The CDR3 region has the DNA TGCGCCAGCAGCCAAGGCGCGACCACTGAAGCTTTCTTT. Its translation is CASSQGATTEAFF.

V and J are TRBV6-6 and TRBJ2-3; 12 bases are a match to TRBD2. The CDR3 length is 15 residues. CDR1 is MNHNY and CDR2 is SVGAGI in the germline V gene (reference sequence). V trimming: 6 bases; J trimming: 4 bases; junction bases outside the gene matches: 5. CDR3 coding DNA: TGTGCCAGCAGACCAAGACTAGCGGGAGCAGATACGCAGTATTTT. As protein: CASRPRLAGADTQYF.

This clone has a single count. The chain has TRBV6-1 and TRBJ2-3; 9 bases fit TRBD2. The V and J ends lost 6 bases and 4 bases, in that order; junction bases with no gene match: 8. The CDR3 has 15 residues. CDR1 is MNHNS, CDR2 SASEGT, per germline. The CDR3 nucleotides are TGTGCCAGCAGGTCCGGGACTAGCTCAGCAGATACGCAGTATTTT. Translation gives CASRSGTSSADTQYF.

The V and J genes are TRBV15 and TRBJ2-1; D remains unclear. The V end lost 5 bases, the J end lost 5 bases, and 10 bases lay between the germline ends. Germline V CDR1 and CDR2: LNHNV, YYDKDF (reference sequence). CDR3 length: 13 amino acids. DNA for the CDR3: TGTGCCACCAGCGACGGGTACAACAATGAGCAGTTCTTC. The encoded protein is CATSDGYNNEQFF.

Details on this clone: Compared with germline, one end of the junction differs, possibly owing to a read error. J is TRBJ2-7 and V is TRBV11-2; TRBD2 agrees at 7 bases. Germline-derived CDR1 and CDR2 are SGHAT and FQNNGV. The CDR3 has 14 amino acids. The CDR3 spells CASSHPGRDYGQYF. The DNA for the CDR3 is TGTGCCAGCAGCCACCCGGGAAGGGACTACGGGCAGTACTTC.

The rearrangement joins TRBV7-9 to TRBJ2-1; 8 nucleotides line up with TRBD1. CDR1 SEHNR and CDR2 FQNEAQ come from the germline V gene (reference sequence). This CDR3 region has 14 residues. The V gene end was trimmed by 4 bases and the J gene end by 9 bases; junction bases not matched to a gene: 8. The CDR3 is CASSSGQASGEQFF. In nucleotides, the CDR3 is TGTGCCAGCAGCTCGGGACAGGCATCGGGTGAGCAGTTCTTC.

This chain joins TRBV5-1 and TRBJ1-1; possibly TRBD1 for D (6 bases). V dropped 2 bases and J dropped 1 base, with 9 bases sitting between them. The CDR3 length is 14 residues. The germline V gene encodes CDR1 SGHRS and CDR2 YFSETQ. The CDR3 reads CASSFNRANTEAFF. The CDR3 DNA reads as TGCGCCAGCAGCTTTAACAGGGCGAACACTGAAGCTTTCTTT.

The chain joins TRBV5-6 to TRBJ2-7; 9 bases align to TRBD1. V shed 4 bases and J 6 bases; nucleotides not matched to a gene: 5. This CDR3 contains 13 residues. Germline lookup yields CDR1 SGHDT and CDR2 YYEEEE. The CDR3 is CASSLTGGFEQYF. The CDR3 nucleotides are TGTGCCAGCAGCCTAACAGGGGGCTTCGAGCAGTACTTC.

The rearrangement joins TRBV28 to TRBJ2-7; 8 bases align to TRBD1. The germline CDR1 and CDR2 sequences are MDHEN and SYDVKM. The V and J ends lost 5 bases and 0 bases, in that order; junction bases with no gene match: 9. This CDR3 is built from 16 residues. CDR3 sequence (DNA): TGTGCCAGCAGTCCTCACCGGGACAGGAGCTCCTACGAGCAGTACGTC. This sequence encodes CASSPHRDRSSYEQYV.

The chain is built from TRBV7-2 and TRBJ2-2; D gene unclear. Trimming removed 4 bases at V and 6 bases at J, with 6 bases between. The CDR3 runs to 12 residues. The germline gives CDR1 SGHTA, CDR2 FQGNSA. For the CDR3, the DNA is TGTGCCAGCAGCTCCCTCCCCGGGGAGCTGTTTTTT. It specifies CASSSLPGELFF.

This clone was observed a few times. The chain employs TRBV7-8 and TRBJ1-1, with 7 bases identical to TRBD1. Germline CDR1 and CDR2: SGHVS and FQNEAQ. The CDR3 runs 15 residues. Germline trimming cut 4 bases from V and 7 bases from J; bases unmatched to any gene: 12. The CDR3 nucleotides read TGTGCCAGCAGCTGGGGCAGGGGGTACACTAATGAAGCTTTCTTT. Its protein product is CASSWGRGYTNEAFF.

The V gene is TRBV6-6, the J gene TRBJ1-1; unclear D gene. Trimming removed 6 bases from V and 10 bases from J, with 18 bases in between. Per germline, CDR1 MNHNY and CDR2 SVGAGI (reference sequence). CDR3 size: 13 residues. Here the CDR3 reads CASRQTPDGRAFF. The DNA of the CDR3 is TGTGCCAGCAGACAGACCCCGGACGGAAGAGCTTTCTTT.

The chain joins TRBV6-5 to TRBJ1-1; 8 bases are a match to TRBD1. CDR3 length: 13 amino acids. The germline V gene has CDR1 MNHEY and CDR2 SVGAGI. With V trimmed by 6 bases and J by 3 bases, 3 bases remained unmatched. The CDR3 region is CASSGTGYTEAFF. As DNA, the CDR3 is TGTGCCAGCAGCGGGACAGGTTACACTGAAGCTTTCTTT.

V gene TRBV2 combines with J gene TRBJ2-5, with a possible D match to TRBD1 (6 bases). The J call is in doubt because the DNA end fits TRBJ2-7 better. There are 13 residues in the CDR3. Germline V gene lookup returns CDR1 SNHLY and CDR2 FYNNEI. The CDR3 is CASETGLSYEQYF. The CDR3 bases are TGTGCCAGCGAGACAGGCCTCTCCTACGAGCAGTACTTC.

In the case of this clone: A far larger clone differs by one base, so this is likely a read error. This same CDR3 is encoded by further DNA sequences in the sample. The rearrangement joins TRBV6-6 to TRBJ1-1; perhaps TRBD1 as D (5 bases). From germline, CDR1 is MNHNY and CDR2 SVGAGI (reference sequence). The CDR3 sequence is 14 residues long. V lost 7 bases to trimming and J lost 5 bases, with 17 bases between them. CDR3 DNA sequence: TGTGCCAGCACGGGGGGGTTAGTTTGGACTGAAGCTTTCTTT. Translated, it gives CASTGGLVWTEAFF.

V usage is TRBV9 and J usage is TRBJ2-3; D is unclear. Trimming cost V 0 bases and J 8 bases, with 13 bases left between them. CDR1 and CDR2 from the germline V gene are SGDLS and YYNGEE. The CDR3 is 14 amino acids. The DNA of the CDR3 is TGTGCCAGCAGCGTAGCCGGCCACCGGTCTACGCAGTATTTT. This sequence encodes CASSVAGHRSTQYF.

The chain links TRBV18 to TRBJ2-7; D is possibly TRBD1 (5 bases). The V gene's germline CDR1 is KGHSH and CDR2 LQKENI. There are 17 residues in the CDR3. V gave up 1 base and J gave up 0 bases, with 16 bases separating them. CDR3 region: CASSPRSRGSGSYEQYF. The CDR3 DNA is TGTGCCAGCTCACCACGCTCTAGGGGAAGTGGCTCCTACGAGCAGTACTTC.

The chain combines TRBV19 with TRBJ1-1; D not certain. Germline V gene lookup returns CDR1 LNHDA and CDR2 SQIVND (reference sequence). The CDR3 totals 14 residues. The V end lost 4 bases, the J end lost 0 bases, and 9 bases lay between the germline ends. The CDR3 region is CASSSRALNTEAFF. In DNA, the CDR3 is TGTGCCAGTAGTAGTAGGGCGCTGAACACTGAAGCTTTCTTT.

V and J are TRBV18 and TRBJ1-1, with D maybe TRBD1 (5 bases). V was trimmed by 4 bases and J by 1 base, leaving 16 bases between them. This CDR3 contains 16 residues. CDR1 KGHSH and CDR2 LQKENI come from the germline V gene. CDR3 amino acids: CASSRGGQKSNTEAFF. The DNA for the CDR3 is TGTGCCAGCTCACGGGGGGGTCAGAAGTCGAACACTGAAGCTTTCTTT.